This entry features one T cell receptor (beta chain) sequence. The record originates from a study of blood T cell repertoires in COVID-19. At the level of the study: Whether acute or convalescent, the COVID-19 samples came from the United States, Italy and Spain.

Trimming took 6 bases from V and 1 from J; bases not matched to a gene: 5. Germline V gives CDR1 LNHDA, CDR2 SQIVND (reference sequence). CDR3 length equals 15 residues. Generated by immunoSEQ multiplex PCR, the TCRdb table keeps only in-frame clones and is missing some. The sample includes tens of thousands of clones, around 90% of them seen just once. The chain is built from TRBV19 and TRBJ2-7; the match to TRBD2 covers 11 bases. Material for sequencing was peripheral blood. The sequence came from an elderly woman with active COVID-19. Here the CDR3 reads CASSMGLAASYEQYF. Written as DNA, the CDR3 is TGTGCCAGTAGCATGGGACTAGCGGCTTCCTACGAGCAGTACTTC. Variable domain in full (rest from reference TRBV19 and TRBJ2-7): DGGITQSPKYLFRKEGQNVTLSCEQNLNHDAMYWYRQDPGQGLRLIYYSQIVNDFQKGDIAEGYSVSREKKESFPLTVTSAQKNPTAFYLCASSMGLAASYEQYFGPGTRLTVT.